This T cell receptor (beta chain) comes out of a study of blood T cells in healthy people across ages. A second PCR, run for about 7 to 11 cycles, used a sample-barcoded 5' primer plus a J-beta primer mix. Carrying 12 random nucleotides, a template-switch adaptor labeled each individual cDNA molecule. TCRdb itself ran the 5' RACE reads through MiXCR, one entry per CDR3 protein. The sample lists some 550,000 distinct CDR3 sequences; 47% were seen once. CDR1 is SEHNR, CDR2 FQNEAQ, per germline (reference sequence). V lost 6 bases and J lost 0; bases outside the gene matches: 17. CDR3 length: 19 residues. Per individual sample, total RNA of at least 5 micrograms was extracted.

This sequence joins TRBV7-9 and TRBJ2-7, with TRBD2 matching 10 bases. Sequences were obtained from blood. The origin of this receptor is a man older than 75 in good health. The CDR3 sequence is CASSSSSGSGAHSSYEQYF. The CDR3 nucleotides are TGTGCCAGCAGTTCATCTAGCGGGAGCGGGGCCCATAGCTCCTACGAGCAGTACTTC.